This TCR beta chain was recovered during a study of beta chain features in type 1 diabetes. Findings and limits, study-wide: The study found moderately but significantly shorter TCRB CDR3s in all four CD4+ subsets of Type 1 diabetes patients.

This CDR3 is built from 15 residues. In germline, CDR1 is SGHDN, CDR2 FVKESK. The ends were cut back, 0 bases at V and 6 bases at J, with 14 bases in the middle. Of the isolated RNA, all was reverse transcribed, and so the sequenced material was expressed TCRB transcripts. This table comes from immunoSEQ multiplex PCR, and its TCRdb copy is limited to in-frame clones, with some not included. The sample includes around 650,000 clones, about an eighth of them seen just once. This clone was seen a few times. What it binds is unknown. Sequencing input: naive CD4+ T cells from blood. J is TRBJ1-1 and V is TRBV14, with D perhaps TRBD1 (6 bases). This TCR was sampled from a man aged 25-45 years with type 1 diabetes. CDR3 sequence reads: CASSQEGTRTAEAFF. In DNA, the CDR3 is TGTGCCAGCAGCCAAGAAGGGACAAGGACGGCTGAAGCTTTCTTT.